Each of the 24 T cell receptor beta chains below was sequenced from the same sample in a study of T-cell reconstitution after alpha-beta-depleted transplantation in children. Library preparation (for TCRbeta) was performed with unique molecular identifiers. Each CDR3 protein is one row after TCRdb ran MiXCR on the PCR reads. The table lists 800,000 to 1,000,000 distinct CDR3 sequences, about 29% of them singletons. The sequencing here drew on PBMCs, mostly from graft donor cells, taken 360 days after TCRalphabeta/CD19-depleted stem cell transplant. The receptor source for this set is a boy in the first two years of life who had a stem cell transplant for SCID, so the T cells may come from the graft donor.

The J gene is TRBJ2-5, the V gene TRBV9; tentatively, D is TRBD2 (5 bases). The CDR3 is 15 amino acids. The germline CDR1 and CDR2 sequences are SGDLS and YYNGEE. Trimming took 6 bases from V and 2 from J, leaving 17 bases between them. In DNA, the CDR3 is TGTGCCAGCACCCGTAGTGCGGGTGGGCAAGAGACCCAGTACTTC. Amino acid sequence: CASTRSAGGQETQYF.

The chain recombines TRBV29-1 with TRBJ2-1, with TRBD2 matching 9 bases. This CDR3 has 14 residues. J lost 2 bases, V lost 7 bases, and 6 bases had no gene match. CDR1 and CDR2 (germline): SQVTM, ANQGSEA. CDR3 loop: CSGRAGGAYNEQFF. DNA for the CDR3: TGCAGCGGACGAGCGGGGGGCGCCTACAATGAGCAGTTCTTC.

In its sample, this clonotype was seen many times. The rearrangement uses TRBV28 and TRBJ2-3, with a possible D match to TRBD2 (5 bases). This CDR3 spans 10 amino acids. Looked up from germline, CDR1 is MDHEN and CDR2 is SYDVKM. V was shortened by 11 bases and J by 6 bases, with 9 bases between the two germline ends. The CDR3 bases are TGTGCCTCCGTAGCGGATACGCAGTATTTT. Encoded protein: CASVADTQYF. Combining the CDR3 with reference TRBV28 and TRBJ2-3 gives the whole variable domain DVKVTQSSRYLVKRTGEKVFLECVQDMDHENMFWYRQDPGLGLRLIYFSYDVKMKEKGDIPEGYSVSREKKERFSLILESASTNQTSMYLCASVADTQYFGPGTRLTVL.

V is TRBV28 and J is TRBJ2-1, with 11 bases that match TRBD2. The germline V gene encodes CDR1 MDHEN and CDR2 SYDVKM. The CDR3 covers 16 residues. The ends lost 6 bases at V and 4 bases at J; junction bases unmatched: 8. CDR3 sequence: CASSRIRTSGYNEQFF. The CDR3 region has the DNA TGTGCCAGCAGCCGAATCAGGACTAGCGGGTACAATGAGCAGTTCTTC.

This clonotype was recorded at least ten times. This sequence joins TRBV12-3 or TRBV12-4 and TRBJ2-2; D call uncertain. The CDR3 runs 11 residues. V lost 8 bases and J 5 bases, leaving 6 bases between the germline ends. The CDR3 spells CASHGTGELFF. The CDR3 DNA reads TGTGCCAGCCATGGAACCGGGGAGCTGTTTTTT.

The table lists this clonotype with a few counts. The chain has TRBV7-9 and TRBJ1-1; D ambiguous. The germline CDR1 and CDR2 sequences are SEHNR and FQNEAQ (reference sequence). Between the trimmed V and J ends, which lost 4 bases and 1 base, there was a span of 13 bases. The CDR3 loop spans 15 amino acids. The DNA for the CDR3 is TGTGCCAGCAGCTCCAAGCTCCCTGGGAACACTGAAGCTTTCTTT. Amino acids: CASSSKLPGNTEAFF.

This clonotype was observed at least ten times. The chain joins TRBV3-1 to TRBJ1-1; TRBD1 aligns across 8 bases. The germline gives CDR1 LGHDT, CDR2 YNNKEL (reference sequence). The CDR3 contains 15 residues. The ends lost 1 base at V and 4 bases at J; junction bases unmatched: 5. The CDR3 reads CASSQGGQGGTEAFF. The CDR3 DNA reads TGTGCCAGCAGCCAAGGAGGACAGGGTGGCACTGAAGCTTTCTTT.

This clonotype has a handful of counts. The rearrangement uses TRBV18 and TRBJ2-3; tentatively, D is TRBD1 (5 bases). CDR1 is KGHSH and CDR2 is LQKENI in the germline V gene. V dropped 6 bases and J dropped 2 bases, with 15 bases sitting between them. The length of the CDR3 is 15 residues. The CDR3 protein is CASSPRQTDTDTQYF. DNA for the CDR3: TGTGCCAGCTCCCCCCGACAGACAGACACAGATACGCAGTATTTT.

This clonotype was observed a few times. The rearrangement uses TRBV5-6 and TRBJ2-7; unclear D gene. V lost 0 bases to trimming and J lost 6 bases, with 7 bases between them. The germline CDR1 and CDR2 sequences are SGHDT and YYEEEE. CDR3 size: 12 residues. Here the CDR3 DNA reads TGTGCCAGCAGCTTGGGGACCCTCGAGCAGTACTTC. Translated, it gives CASSLGTLEQYF. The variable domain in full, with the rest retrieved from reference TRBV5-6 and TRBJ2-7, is DAGVTQSPTHLIKTRGQQVTLRCSPKSGHDTVSWYQQALGQGPQFIFQYYEEEERQRGNFPDRFSGHQFPNYSSELNVNALLLGDSALYLCASSLGTLEQYFGPGTRLTVT.

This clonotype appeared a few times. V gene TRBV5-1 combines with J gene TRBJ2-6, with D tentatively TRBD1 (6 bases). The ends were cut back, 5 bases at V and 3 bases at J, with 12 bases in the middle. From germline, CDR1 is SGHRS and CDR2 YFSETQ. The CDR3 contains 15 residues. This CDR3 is CASRGTILGANVLTF. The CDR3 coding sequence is TGCGCCAGCAGAGGGACAATACTTGGGGCCAACGTCCTGACTTTC.

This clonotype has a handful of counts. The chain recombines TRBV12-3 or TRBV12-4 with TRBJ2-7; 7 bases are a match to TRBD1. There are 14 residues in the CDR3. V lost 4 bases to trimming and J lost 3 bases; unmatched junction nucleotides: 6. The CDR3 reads CASSSRDSFYEQYF. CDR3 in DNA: TGTGCCAGCAGTTCCCGGGACAGCTTCTACGAGCAGTACTTC.

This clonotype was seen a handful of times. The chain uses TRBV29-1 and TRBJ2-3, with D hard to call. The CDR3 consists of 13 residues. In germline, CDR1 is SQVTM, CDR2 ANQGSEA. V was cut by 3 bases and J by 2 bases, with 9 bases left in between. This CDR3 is CSVEGRNTDTQYF. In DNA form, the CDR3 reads TGCAGCGTTGAGGGCCGTAACACAGATACGCAGTATTTT.

The CDR3 coding sequence is TGCAGCGTTATCCCACAGGGTCGAGCGGGGGGCTATGGGTATTTT. It specifies CSVIPQGRAGGYGYF. The gene calls are TRBV29-1 and TRBJ2-3; 9 positions match TRBD2. V dropped 5 bases and J dropped 14; count of bases not matched to a gene: 20. Germline V gives CDR1 SQVTM, CDR2 ANQGSEA. This CDR3 is built from 15 residues.

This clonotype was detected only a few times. The DNA for the CDR3 is TGTGCCAGCAGCCCTATGGGGGGCAGCAATCAGCCCCAGCATTTT. Protein sequence: CASSPMGGSNQPQHF. This rearrangement joins TRBV7-2 to TRBJ1-5; possible D gene TRBD1, 6 bases. With 5 bases removed from V and 1 base from J, the gap between germline ends came to 12 bases. This CDR3 is 15 amino acids long. CDR1 is SGHTA, CDR2 FQGNSA, per germline.

The CDR3 spells CSARDILRRGPGETQYF. The DNA of the CDR3 is TGCAGTGCTAGAGACATCCTGCGACGGGGGCCCGGAGAGACCCAGTACTTC. The chain carries TRBV20-1 and TRBJ2-5, with D possibly called TRBD1 or TRBD2 (6 bases each). The CDR3 is 17 residues long. Trimming took 0 bases from V and 4 from J, leaving 21 bases between them. The V gene's germline CDR1 is DFQATT and CDR2 SNEGSKA (reference sequence).

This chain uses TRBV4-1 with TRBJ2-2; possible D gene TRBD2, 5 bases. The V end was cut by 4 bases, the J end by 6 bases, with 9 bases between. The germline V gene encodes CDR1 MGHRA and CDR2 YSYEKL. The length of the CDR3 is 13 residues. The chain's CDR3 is CASSREEAGELFF. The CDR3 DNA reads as TGCGCCAGCAGCCGTGAGGAGGCCGGGGAGCTGTTTTTT.

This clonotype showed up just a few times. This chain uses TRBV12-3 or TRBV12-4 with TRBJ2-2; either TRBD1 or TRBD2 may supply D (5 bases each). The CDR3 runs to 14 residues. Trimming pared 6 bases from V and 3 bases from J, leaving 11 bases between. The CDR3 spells CASRTTADTGELFF. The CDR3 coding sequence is TGTGCCAGCAGGACGACAGCGGACACCGGGGAGCTGTTTTTT.

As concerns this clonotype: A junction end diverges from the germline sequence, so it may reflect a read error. The CDR3 bases are TGTGCCAGCAACTTACAACCTGGGGGAAGCACAGATACGCAGTATTTT. This gives the protein CASNLQPGGSTDTQYF. This chain links TRBV7-2 with TRBJ2-3; the D gene could be TRBD1 or TRBD2 (5 bases each). The germline gives CDR1 SGHTA, CDR2 FQGNSA. The CDR3 is 16 residues long.

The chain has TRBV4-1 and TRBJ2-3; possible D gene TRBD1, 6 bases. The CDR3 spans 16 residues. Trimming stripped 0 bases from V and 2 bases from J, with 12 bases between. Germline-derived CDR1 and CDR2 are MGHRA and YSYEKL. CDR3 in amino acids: CASSQEGAYFTDTQYF. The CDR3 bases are TGCGCCAGCAGCCAAGAGGGGGCCTATTTCACAGATACGCAGTATTTT.

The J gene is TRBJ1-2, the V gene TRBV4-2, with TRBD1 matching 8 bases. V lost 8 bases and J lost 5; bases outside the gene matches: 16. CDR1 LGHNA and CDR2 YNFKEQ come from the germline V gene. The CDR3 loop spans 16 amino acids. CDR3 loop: CASWGRQQGVGYGYTF. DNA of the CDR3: TGTGCCAGCTGGGGCCGACAACAGGGGGTAGGTTATGGCTACACCTTC.

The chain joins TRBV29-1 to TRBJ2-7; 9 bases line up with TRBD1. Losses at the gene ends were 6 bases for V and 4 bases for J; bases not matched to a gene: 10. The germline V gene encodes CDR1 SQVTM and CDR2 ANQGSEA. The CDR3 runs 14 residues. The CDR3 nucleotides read TGCAGCGTCGACTCCGGGACAGGGCTTTACGAGCAGTACTTC. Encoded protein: CSVDSGTGLYEQYF.

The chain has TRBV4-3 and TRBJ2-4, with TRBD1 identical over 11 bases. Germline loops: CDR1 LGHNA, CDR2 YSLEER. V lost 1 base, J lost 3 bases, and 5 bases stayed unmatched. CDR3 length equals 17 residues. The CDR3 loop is CASSQVPGTGGKNIQYF. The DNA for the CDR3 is TGCGCCAGCAGCCAAGTTCCCGGGACAGGGGGCAAAAACATTCAGTACTTC.

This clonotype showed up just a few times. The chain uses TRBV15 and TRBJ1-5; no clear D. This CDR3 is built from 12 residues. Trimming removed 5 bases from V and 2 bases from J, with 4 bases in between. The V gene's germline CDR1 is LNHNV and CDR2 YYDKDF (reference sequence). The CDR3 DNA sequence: TGTGCCACCAGCGCGGGCAATCAGCCCCAGCATTTT. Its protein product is CATSAGNQPQHF.

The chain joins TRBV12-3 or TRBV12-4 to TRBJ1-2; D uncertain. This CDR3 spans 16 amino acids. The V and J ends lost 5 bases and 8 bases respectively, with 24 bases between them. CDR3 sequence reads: CASSLGGTGRARGYTF. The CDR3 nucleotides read TGTGCCAGCAGTCTCGGTGGAACGGGCCGAGCGCGGGGCTACACCTTC.